These 24 T cell receptor beta chains share one sample of origin, sequenced in a study of T cells after yellow fever vaccination. TCRdb ran MiXCR on the 5' RACE reads and lists one entry per CDR3 protein. The table lists some 600,000 distinct CDR3 sequences, 10% to 15% of them singletons, with 15% in the top ten. Sequenced here: PBMCs, sampled on the day of the yellow fever booster vaccination. Receptors were obtained from a man aged 25 to 45 who received the YFV17D yellow fever vaccine.

The rearrangement links TRBV5-4 to TRBJ2-7; D is unclear. Trimming stripped 0 bases from V and 13 bases from J, with 17 bases between. CDR3 length: 13 residues. The germline V gene has CDR1 SGHNT and CDR2 YYREEE (reference sequence). The CDR3 protein is CASSLEVTTISYF. As DNA, the CDR3 is TGTGCCAGCAGCTTGGAGGTCACCACTATCTCATACTTC. The full variable domain, rest sourced from reference TRBV5-4 and TRBJ2-7, is ETGVTQSPTHLIKTRGQQVTLRCSSQSGHNTVSWYQQALGQGPQFIFQYYREEENGRGNFPPRFSGLQFPNYSSELNVNALELDDSALYLCASSLEVTTISYFGPGTRLTVT.

In DNA, the CDR3 is TGTGCCATCAGTTCCACAGGGAGCGAGCAGTACTTC. It yields the protein CAISSTGSEQYF. The rearrangement links TRBV10-3 to TRBJ2-7; a weak D match, TRBD1 (6 bases). In germline, CDR1 is ENHRY, CDR2 SYGVKD. Trimming stripped 5 bases from V and 6 bases from J, with 11 bases between. This CDR3 is built from 12 residues.

This clonotype has a count of ten or more. This chain links TRBV20-1 with TRBJ2-5; 8 nucleotides line up with TRBD1. The CDR3 spans 12 residues. J gave up 4 bases and V 5 bases, and 3 bases lay outside the gene matches. Germline V gene lookup returns CDR1 DFQATT and CDR2 SNEGSKA (reference sequence). This CDR3 is CSAWTGRETQYF. For the CDR3, the DNA is TGCAGTGCTTGGACAGGGCGAGAGACCCAGTACTTC.

The rearrangement uses TRBV7-6 and TRBJ2-5, with a weak D call TRBD2 (6 bases). This CDR3 is built from 18 residues. Germline V gene sequence: CDR1 SGHVS, CDR2 FNYEAQ. V was cut by 3 bases and J by 5 bases, with 25 bases left in between. The CDR3 spells CASSFPLTKGTPVETQYF. The CDR3 DNA is TGTGCCAGCAGCTTTCCTTTGACAAAAGGGACTCCCGTGGAGACCCAGTACTTC.

The chain recombines TRBV6-5 with TRBJ2-3, with 11 bases fitting TRBD2. The CDR3 has 17 amino acids. Trimming took 2 bases from V and 3 from J; bases not matched to a gene: 7. Germline-derived CDR1 and CDR2 are MNHEY and SVGAGI. CDR3 amino acids: CASSYKLAGEPTDTQYF. CDR3 DNA: TGTGCCAGCAGTTACAAACTAGCGGGAGAACCAACAGATACGCAGTATTTT.

In this sample, this clonotype turned up a few times. The chain couples TRBV27 to TRBJ2-2; 7 nucleotides line up with TRBD1. Germline CDR1 MNHEY, CDR2 SMNVEV (reference sequence). With 3 bases clipped from V and 6 bases from J, the junction kept 4 bases outside the gene matches. The CDR3 contains 14 residues. CDR3 in DNA: TGTGCCAGCAGTTTCCACACAGGGGCCGGGGAGCTGTTTTTT. Translating gives CASSFHTGAGELFF.

This clonotype was recorded at least ten times. The chain employs TRBV6-1 and TRBJ2-7, with D possibly TRBD2 on 6 matching bases. The CDR3 sequence is 15 residues long. Germline lookup yields CDR1 MNHNS and CDR2 SASEGT. V dropped 6 bases and J dropped 1 base, with 16 bases sitting between them. CDR3 sequence (DNA): TGTGCCAGCAGACCCGGGACTTCGTCTTCCTACGAGCAGTACTTC. Protein: CASRPGTSSSYEQYF.

The rearrangement links TRBV12-3 or TRBV12-4 to TRBJ1-5; no clear D. This CDR3 contains 15 residues. V lost 5 bases and J lost 1, with 12 bases in between. The CDR3 DNA sequence: TGTGCCAGCAGTACTGCGGGGATCAGCAATCAGCCCCAGCATTTT. This translates into CASSTAGISNQPQHF.

In this sample, this clonotype turned up a few times. CDR3 region: CSASRGSSGAVAVQETQYF. CDR3 coding DNA: TGCAGTGCTAGCCGCGGTTCTAGCGGGGCGGTCGCGGTCCAAGAGACCCAGTACTTC. The rearrangement joins TRBV20-1 to TRBJ2-5, with TRBD2 identical over 9 bases. The CDR3 length is 19 residues. J was trimmed by 1 base and V by 3 bases; bases with no gene match: 18. Looked up from germline, CDR1 is DFQATT and CDR2 is SNEGSKA (reference sequence).

This chain uses TRBV5-6 with TRBJ2-5; TRBD1 is a possible D gene (6 bases). V was pared by 5 bases and J by 5 bases, with 13 bases between. The CDR3 spans 13 residues. Germline CDR1 SGHDT, CDR2 YYEEEE. The CDR3 DNA reads TGTGCCAGCAGTCCTGACAGGACCGAGACCCAGTACTTC. It yields the protein CASSPDRTETQYF.

This clonotype was counted between two and nine times. The chain is built from TRBV7-9 and TRBJ2-3; 8 nucleotides agree with TRBD1. Germline trimming cut 7 bases from V and 5 bases from J; bases unmatched to any gene: 8. Germline values: CDR1 SEHNR, CDR2 FQNEAQ (reference sequence). The CDR3 loop spans 14 amino acids. Here the CDR3 reads CASTPWTGKDTQYF. CDR3 in DNA: TGTGCCAGCACCCCTTGGACAGGGAAAGATACGCAGTATTTT.

This clonotype was recorded a few times. The V and J genes are TRBV7-9 and TRBJ2-5, with TRBD1 identical over 7 bases. Per the germline V gene, CDR1 is SEHNR and CDR2 is FQNEAQ (reference sequence). Trimming removed 5 bases from V and 9 bases from J; junction bases left unmatched: 12. This CDR3 is 14 amino acids long. The CDR3 sequence: CASSPRDSFRPQYF. CDR3 nucleotides: TGTGCCAGCAGCCCTCGGGACAGTTTCCGCCCCCAGTACTTC.

The chain couples TRBV9 to TRBJ1-6; D remains unclear. Trimming stripped 1 base from V and 0 bases from J, with 8 bases between. The V gene's germline CDR1 is SGDLS and CDR2 YYNGEE. The CDR3 runs to 16 residues. The CDR3 protein is CASSVYESSYNSPLHF. In nucleotides, the CDR3 is TGTGCCAGCAGCGTATATGAGAGCTCCTATAATTCACCCCTCCACTTT.

J is TRBJ2-7 and V is TRBV4-3; 8 bases map to TRBD1. CDR1 is LGHNA and CDR2 is YSLEER in the germline V gene. The CDR3 is made up of 15 amino acids. With 0 bases clipped from V and 4 bases from J, the junction kept 5 bases outside the gene matches. The CDR3 DNA reads as TGCGCCAGCAGCCAAGATTGGGACAGGACATACGAGCAGTACTTC. Translation: CASSQDWDRTYEQYF.

In this sample, this clonotype turned up a few times. V and J are TRBV10-3 and TRBJ2-1, with D perhaps given as TRBD1 or TRBD2 (5 bases each). Per germline, CDR1 ENHRY and CDR2 SYGVKD. The CDR3 length is 14 residues. Trimming took 6 bases from V and 0 from J, leaving 9 bases between them. This CDR3 reads CAISRDVSYNEQFF. CDR3 bases: TGTGCCATCAGCCGGGACGTCTCCTACAATGAGCAGTTCTTC.

This clonotype showed up many times. The gene calls are TRBV7-2 and TRBJ2-1; TRBD2 aligns across 13 bases. Germline values: CDR1 SGHTA, CDR2 FQGNSA. V dropped 5 bases and J dropped 6; count of bases not matched to a gene: 4. The CDR3 has 15 residues. CDR3 protein: CASSRTSGGGNEQFF. CDR3 nucleotides: TGTGCCAGCAGCAGGACTAGCGGGGGAGGCAATGAGCAGTTCTTC.

In this sample, this clonotype turned up a few times. The chain carries TRBV29-1 and TRBJ2-1; 8 nucleotides align to TRBD2. This CDR3 region has 14 residues. The J segment lost 7 bases and the V segment lost 4 bases, leaving 9 bases of the junction unmatched. Germline-derived CDR1 and CDR2 are SQVTM and ANQGSEA. The CDR3 bases are TGCAGCGTTGTGCGGGAGGTACTAGCGAATGAGCAGTTCTTC. Encoded protein: CSVVREVLANEQFF.

This clonotype has a count of ten or more. At one end, the junction sequence differs from germline, possibly due to a read error. This chain links TRBV6-2 or TRBV6-3 with TRBJ2-3; D unclear. This CDR3 comprises 13 residues. In germline, CDR1 is MNHEY, CDR2 SVGEGT. The CDR3 DNA is TGTGCCAGCAGTGACTCACACGAAGATACGCAGTATTTT. This codes for CASSDSHEDTQYF.

The chain has TRBV5-4 and TRBJ2-7; 8 bases align to TRBD1. Germline assignment: CDR1 SGHNT and CDR2 YYREEE (reference sequence). The CDR3 extends over 15 amino acids. V dropped 0 bases and J dropped 6; count of bases not matched to a gene: 8. The CDR3 nucleotides read TGTGCCAGCAGCTTGGCGGTTCAGGGGGCGGGCGAGCAGTACTTC. Its protein is CASSLAVQGAGEQYF.

This clonotype was seen a handful of times. This chain links TRBV7-9 with TRBJ2-1; 11 bases line up with TRBD2. With 5 bases clipped from V and 8 bases from J, the junction kept 14 bases outside the gene matches. Germline assignment: CDR1 SEHNR and CDR2 FQNEAQ (reference sequence). The CDR3 totals 17 residues. The CDR3 DNA follows: TGTGCCAGCAGCCACGGCTTCCTAGCGGGAGGTAAAGATGAGCAGTTCTTC. Its translation: CASSHGFLAGGKDEQFF.

The rearrangement joins TRBV29-1 to TRBJ1-1; no reliable D call. With 6 bases removed from V and 1 base from J, the gap between germline ends came to 9 bases. Germline V gene data show CDR1 as SQVTM and CDR2 as ANQGSEA. This CDR3 is built from 12 residues. The CDR3 reads CSVATPNTEAFF. CDR3 sequence (DNA): TGCAGCGTCGCGACACCGAACACTGAAGCTTTCTTT.

This clonotype has a handful of counts. This chain uses TRBV5-1 with TRBJ2-5, with 11 positions matching TRBD2. V gave up 3 bases and J gave up 2 bases; unmatched junction bases: 9. The CDR3 has 17 residues. The germline V gene has CDR1 SGHRS and CDR2 YFSETQ. Here the CDR3 DNA reads TGCGCCAGCAGCTGGGCACTAGCGGGAGTGCAGCAAGAGACCCAGTACTTC. Its translation is CASSWALAGVQQETQYF.

This clonotype came up a few times. This sequence joins TRBV5-1 and TRBJ2-5, with D perhaps being TRBD1 or TRBD2 (7 bases each). Between the trimmed V and J ends, which lost 6 bases and 6 bases, there was a span of 18 bases. The CDR3 has 14 residues. In germline, CDR1 is SGHRS, CDR2 YFSETQ. CDR3 coding DNA: TGCGCCAGCATTCCAGGGGGAGGGCTGAAGACCCAGTACTTC. It is translated as CASIPGGGLKTQYF.

The sample holds a few counts of this clonotype. The rearrangement uses TRBV11-3 and TRBJ2-1, with TRBD2 matching over 7 bases. This CDR3 is 17 amino acids long. With V trimmed by 1 base and J by 1 base, 7 bases remained unmatched. Germline CDR1 and CDR2: SGHNT and YENEEA. CDR3 nucleotides: TGTGCCAGCAGCTTAGGCGGGAGCGCACCTTCCTACAATGAGCAGTTCTTC. This gives the protein CASSLGGSAPSYNEQFF.